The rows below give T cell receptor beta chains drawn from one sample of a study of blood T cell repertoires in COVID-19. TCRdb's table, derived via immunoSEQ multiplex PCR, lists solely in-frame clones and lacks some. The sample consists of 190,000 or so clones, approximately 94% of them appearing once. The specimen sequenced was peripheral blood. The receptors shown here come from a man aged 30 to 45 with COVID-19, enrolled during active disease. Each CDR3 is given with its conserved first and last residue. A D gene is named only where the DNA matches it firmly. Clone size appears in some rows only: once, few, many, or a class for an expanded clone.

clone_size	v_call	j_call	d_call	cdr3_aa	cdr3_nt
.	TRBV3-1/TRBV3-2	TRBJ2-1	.	CASSLEGGQSYNEQFF	TGTGCCAGCAGCCTAGAGGGGGGTCAGTCCTACAATGAGCAGTTCTTC
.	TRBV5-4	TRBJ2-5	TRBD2	CASSSGLAGQETQYF	TGTGCCAGCAGCTCAGGACTAGCGGGCCAAGAGACCCAGTACTTC
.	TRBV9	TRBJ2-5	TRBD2	CASSPHGGEVETQYF	TGTGCCAGCAGCCCCCACGGGGGGGAGGTAGAGACCCAGTACTTC
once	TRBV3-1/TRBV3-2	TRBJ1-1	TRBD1	CASSQSDRGTEAFF	TGTGCCAGCAGCCAAAGCGACAGGGGCACTGAAGCTTTCTTT
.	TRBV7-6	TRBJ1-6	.	CASSPSPSSGGYSPLHF	TGTGCCAGCAGCCCATCCCCCAGCTCCGGCGGTTATTCACCCCTCCACTTT
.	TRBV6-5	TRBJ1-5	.	CASKQGLGGQPQHF	TGTGCCAGCAAACAGGGTCTAGGCGGTCAGCCCCAGCATTTT
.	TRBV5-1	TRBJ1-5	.	CASSLGPNQPQHF	TGCGCCAGCAGCCTGGGGCCTAATCAGCCCCAGCATTTT
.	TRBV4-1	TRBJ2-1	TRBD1	CASSQAGTGYNEQFF	TGCGCCAGCAGCCAAGCCGGGACAGGGTACAATGAGCAGTTCTTC
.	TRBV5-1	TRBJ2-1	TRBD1	CASSGTGTGGWEQFF	TGCGCCAGCAGCGGAACCGGGACAGGGGGTTGGGAGCAGTTCTTC
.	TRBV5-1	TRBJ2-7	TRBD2	CASSLGVAGVLAGVETYEQYF	TGCGCCAGCAGCTTGGGAGTTGCTGGGGTACTAGCGGGGGTAGAGACCTACGAGCAGTACTTC
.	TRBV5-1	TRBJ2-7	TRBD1	CASSPGQGFNEQYF	TGCGCCAGCAGCCCGGGACAGGGGTTCAACGAGCAGTACTTC
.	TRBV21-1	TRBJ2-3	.	CASWRRQGSSTDTQYF	TGTGCCAGCTGGCGTAGGCAGGGCTCTAGCACAGATACGCAGTATTTT
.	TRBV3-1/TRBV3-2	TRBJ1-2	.	CASSQQGNYGYTF	TGTGCCAGCAGCCAACAGGGGAACTATGGCTACACCTTC
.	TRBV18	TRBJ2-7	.	CASSPGRGYEQYF	TGTGCCAGCTCACCAGGCAGGGGCTACGAGCAGTACTTC
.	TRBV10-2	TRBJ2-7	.	CASSDRAYEQYF	TGCGCCAGCAGTGATCGGGCCTACGAGCAGTACTTC
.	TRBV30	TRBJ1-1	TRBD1	CAWSTGGGTTEAFF	TGTGCCTGGAGCACAGGGGGCGGTACGACTGAAGCTTTCTTT
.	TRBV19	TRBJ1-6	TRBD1	CASSPRQGEQSPLHF	TGTGCCAGTAGTCCGCGACAGGGGGAACAATCACCCCTCCACTTT
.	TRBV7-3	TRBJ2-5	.	CASSLIPGKQETQYF	TGTGCCAGCAGCTTAATACCGGGGAAACAAGAGACCCAGTACTTC
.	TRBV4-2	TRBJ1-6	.	CASSPRSGLDSPLHF	TGTGCCAGCAGCCCCCGCAGCGGTCTCGATTCACCCCTCCACTTT
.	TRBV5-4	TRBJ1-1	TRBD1	CASSLGGSDREEAFF	TGTGCCAGCAGCTTGGGGGGGTCCGACAGGGAGGAAGCTTTCTTT
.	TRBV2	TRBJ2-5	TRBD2	CASIFGSGGRETQYF	TGTGCCAGCATTTTTGGAAGCGGGGGGCGAGAGACCCAGTACTTC
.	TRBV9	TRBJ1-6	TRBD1	CASSTGQGDSPLHF	TGTGCCAGCAGCACCGGACAGGGCGATTCACCCCTCCACTTT